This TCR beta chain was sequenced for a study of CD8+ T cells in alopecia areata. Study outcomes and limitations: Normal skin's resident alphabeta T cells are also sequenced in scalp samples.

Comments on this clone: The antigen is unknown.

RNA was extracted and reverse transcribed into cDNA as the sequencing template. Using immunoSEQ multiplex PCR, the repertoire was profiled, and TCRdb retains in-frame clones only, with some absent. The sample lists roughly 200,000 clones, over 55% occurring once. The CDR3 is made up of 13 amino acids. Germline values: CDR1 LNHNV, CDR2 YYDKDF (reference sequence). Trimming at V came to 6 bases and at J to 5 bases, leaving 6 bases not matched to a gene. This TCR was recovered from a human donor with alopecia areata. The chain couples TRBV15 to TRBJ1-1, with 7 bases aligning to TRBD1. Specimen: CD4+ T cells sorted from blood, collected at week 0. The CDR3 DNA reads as TGTGCCACCAGTACAAACAGGGGTACTGAAGCTTTCTTT. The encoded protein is CATSTNRGTEAFF.